What follows are 21 T cell receptor beta chains derived from one specimen sequenced in a study of blood T cell repertoires in COVID-19. Libraries were prepared by immunoSEQ multiplex PCR; TCRdb keeps only in-frame clonotypes and omits some of them. The sample has under 100,000 clones, under 85% seen once. Sequenced: peripheral blood. Every receptor here comes from a woman aged 80 or over with COVID-19, enrolled during active disease.

The V call is TRBV10-3, the J call TRBJ2-4, with TRBD1 as a possible D gene (5 bases). CDR1 is ENHRY, CDR2 SYGVKD, per germline. This CDR3 comprises 13 residues. Between the trimmed V and J ends, which lost 11 bases and 0 bases, there was a span of 11 bases. CDR3 protein: CAVTDLAKNIQYF. CDR3 in DNA: TGTGCCGTGACAGATCTAGCCAAAAACATTCAGTACTTC.

This chain joins TRBV25-1 and TRBJ2-5; possibly TRBD1 for D (6 bases). The CDR3 extends over 15 amino acids. CDR1 is MGHDK and CDR2 is SYGVNS in the germline V gene. V lost 1 base and J 4 bases, leaving 13 bases between the germline ends. CDR3 region: CASSEWQGQGETQYF. The DNA of the CDR3 is TGTGCCAGCAGTGAATGGCAGGGGCAAGGAGAGACCCAGTACTTC.

V and J are TRBV3-1 (or the pseudogene TRBV3-2) and TRBJ1-1; D gene unclear. The ends were cut back, 2 bases at V and 7 bases at J, with 8 bases in the middle. Germline loops: CDR1 LGHDT, CDR2 YNNKEL (reference sequence). CDR3 length: 12 residues. DNA of the CDR3: TGTGCCAGCAGCCAACTTAGTAGTGAAGCTTTCTTT. It yields the protein CASSQLSSEAFF.

This clone was counted between two and nine times. The chain combines TRBV11-2 with TRBJ1-1; D gene ambiguous. The CDR3 length is 13 residues. V was clipped by 3 bases and J by 3 bases, with 8 bases between them. The germline gives CDR1 SGHAT, CDR2 FQNNGV. CDR3 nucleotides: TGTGCCAGCAGCTTTGTCTCAGACACTGAAGCTTTCTTT. Its protein product is CASSFVSDTEAFF.

The CDR3 reads CAWSFRNEAFF. As DNA, the CDR3 is TGTGCCTGGAGTTTCAGGAATGAAGCTTTCTTT. V usage is TRBV30 and J usage is TRBJ1-1; D gene unclear. V lost 2 bases, J lost 7 bases, and 8 bases lay in between. Germline loops: CDR1 GTSNPN, CDR2 SVGIG (reference sequence). CDR3 length: 11 amino acids.

This chain uses TRBV19 with TRBJ2-4; D might be TRBD1 (6 bases). CDR1 is LNHDA and CDR2 is SQIVND in the germline V gene (reference sequence). V was trimmed by 3 bases and J by 0 bases, leaving 18 bases between them. The CDR3 is made up of 18 amino acids. The CDR3 DNA reads as TGTGCCAGTAGTATTGGGACAAGGGGCTTACTAGCCAAAAACATTCAGTACTTC. It yields the protein CASSIGTRGLLAKNIQYF. Full variable domain (rest looked up from reference TRBV19 and TRBJ2-4): DGGITQSPKYLFRKEGQNVTLSCEQNLNHDAMYWYRQDPGQGLRLIYYSQIVNDFQKGDIAEGYSVSREKKESFPLTVTSAQKNPTAFYLCASSIGTRGLLAKNIQYFGAGTRLSVL.

The J gene is TRBJ1-2, the V gene TRBV4-2, with 7 positions matching TRBD1. The trim removed 0 bases at V and 4 bases at J, leaving 11 bases unmatched. The CDR3 has 17 residues. The germline V gene encodes CDR1 LGHNA and CDR2 YNFKEQ. Here the CDR3 DNA reads TGTGCCAGCAGCCAAGAGGATTGGGACAGATACCTCTATGGCTACACCTTC. Protein product: CASSQEDWDRYLYGYTF.

This sequence joins TRBV28 and TRBJ1-3, with TRBD1 as a possible D gene (5 bases). The CDR3 is 15 residues long. Per the germline V gene, CDR1 is MDHEN and CDR2 is SYDVKM. The V end lost 8 bases, the J end lost 0 bases, and 14 bases lay between the germline ends. The CDR3 region is CASGEGVTSGNTIYF. The CDR3 nucleotides read TGTGCCAGCGGAGAAGGGGTCACCTCTGGAAACACCATATATTTT. The whole variable domain, filled in from reference TRBV28 and TRBJ1-3, reads DVKVTQSSRYLVKRTGEKVFLECVQDMDHENMFWYRQDPGLGLRLIYFSYDVKMKEKGDIPEGYSVSREKKERFSLILESASTNQTSMYLCASGEGVTSGNTIYFGEGSWLTVV.

V usage is TRBV7-2 and J usage is TRBJ2-1; 8 bases match TRBD2. Unmatched junction bases numbered 12, after V lost 6 bases and J lost 2 bases. The V gene's germline CDR1 is SGHTA and CDR2 FQGNSA. The CDR3 extends over 17 amino acids. Here the CDR3 reads CASSPGTGGPPYNEQFF. CDR3 nucleotides: TGTGCCAGCAGTCCTGGTACGGGGGGGCCCCCCTACAATGAGCAGTTCTTC.

The rearrangement uses TRBV27 and TRBJ2-1, with TRBD2 matching 11 bases. CDR3 length: 15 amino acids. J gave up 9 bases and V 0 bases, and 4 bases lay outside the gene matches. Looked up from germline, CDR1 is MNHEY and CDR2 is SMNVEV (reference sequence). CDR3 DNA: TGTGCCAGCAGTTTATCGGCTAGCGGGAGGAGTGAGCAGTTCTTC. It encodes CASSLSASGRSEQFF.

This clone is a singleton in its sample. The J gene is TRBJ2-1, the V gene TRBV11-3; 9 bases fit TRBD2. Germline lookup yields CDR1 SGHNT and CDR2 YENEEA. With V trimmed by 1 base and J by 4 bases, 2 bases remained unmatched. CDR3 length: 15 residues. As DNA, the CDR3 is TGTGCCAGCAGCTTAGGGACTAGCGAGTACAATGAGCAGTTCTTC. Protein sequence: CASSLGTSEYNEQFF.

The CDR3 here is CASSLIGGTGGLGEQFF. CDR3 DNA: TGTGCCAGCAGTCTCATCGGGGGGACAGGGGGCCTCGGAGAGCAGTTCTTC. The chain has TRBV28 and TRBJ2-1, with 12 positions matching TRBD1. Trimming took 5 bases from V and 10 from J; bases not matched to a gene: 15. The germline gives CDR1 MDHEN, CDR2 SYDVKM. The CDR3 sequence is 17 residues long.

The gene calls are TRBV27 and TRBJ2-4; a weak D match, TRBD1 (5 bases). Trimming shortened V by 3 bases and J by 5 bases, and 14 bases separated the two germline ends. This CDR3 has 15 residues. Germline V gene lookup returns CDR1 MNHEY and CDR2 SMNVEV (reference sequence). CDR3 in amino acids: CASSFQTAGQNIQYF. CDR3 nucleotide sequence: TGTGCCAGCAGTTTCCAGACAGCCGGTCAAAACATTCAGTACTTC.

V and J are TRBV19 and TRBJ2-2, with 8 positions matching TRBD2. V was clipped by 7 bases and J by 3 bases; unmatched bases: 7. This CDR3 has 15 residues. The V gene's germline CDR1 is LNHDA and CDR2 SQIVND (reference sequence). The CDR3 here is CASTSTGGDTGELFF. The CDR3 DNA reads TGTGCCAGTACCTCAACCGGGGGGGACACCGGGGAGCTGTTTTTT.

This clone was observed a few times. This sequence joins TRBV5-1 and TRBJ1-1; D remains unclear. This CDR3 is 14 amino acids long. The germline CDR1 and CDR2 sequences are SGHRS and YFSETQ. Trimming stripped 2 bases from V and 0 bases from J, with 8 bases between. DNA for the CDR3: TGCGCCAGCAGCTTCCTAGCGGTGAACACTGAAGCTTTCTTT. It translates to CASSFLAVNTEAFF.

CDR3 sequence: CARSLVGQGYEQYF. CDR3 nucleotides: TGTGCCAGAAGCTTGGTCGGACAGGGCTACGAGCAGTACTTC. The chain couples TRBV5-3 to TRBJ2-7; 8 nucleotides align to TRBD1. TRBV5-3 is identified as an open reading frame with a role that is uncertain. Unmatched junction bases numbered 2, after V lost 0 bases and J lost 3 bases. CDR3 length: 14 amino acids.

V gene TRBV2 combines with J gene TRBJ1-4; the match to TRBD1 covers 7 bases. This CDR3 is 15 amino acids long. V gave up 6 bases and J gave up 3 bases; unmatched junction bases: 7. CDR1 and CDR2 (germline): SNHLY, FYNNEI. The CDR3 loop reads CASRRQGVANEKLFF. DNA of the CDR3: TGTGCCAGCAGACGCCAGGGGGTTGCTAATGAAAAACTGTTTTTT.

V usage is TRBV6-5 and J usage is TRBJ1-5, with D possibly TRBD1 on 5 matching bases. V was cut by 5 bases and J by 4 bases, with 15 bases left in between. CDR1 and CDR2 (germline): MNHEY, SVGAGI. CDR3 length: 15 residues. The CDR3 region is CASSTNSRANQPQHF. As DNA, the CDR3 is TGTGCCAGCAGTACCAACTCCAGGGCAAATCAGCCCCAGCATTTT.

V usage is TRBV24-1 and J usage is TRBJ2-2, with 9 bases matching TRBD2. The length of the CDR3 is 16 residues. V gave up 4 bases and J gave up 1 base; unmatched junction bases: 3. Germline-derived CDR1 and CDR2 are KGHDR and SFDVKD. In DNA form, the CDR3 reads TGTGCCACCAGTGACACACTAGCGGGGAACACCGGGGAGCTGTTTTTT. Its protein is CATSDTLAGNTGELFF.

V gene TRBV19 combines with J gene TRBJ1-3, with D hard to call. This CDR3 comprises 12 residues. Trimming cost V 5 bases and J 4 bases, with 6 bases left between them. Germline values: CDR1 LNHDA, CDR2 SQIVND (reference sequence). CDR3 DNA sequence: TGTGCCAGTAGTGTCCGGGGAAACACCATATATTTT. Residues: CASSVRGNTIYF.

The chain carries TRBV9 and TRBJ2-3; TRBD2 matches 7 bases. V shed 0 bases, J shed 1 base, and the junction held 5 bases outside the gene matches. CDR1 SGDLS and CDR2 YYNGEE come from the germline V gene. The CDR3 runs to 16 residues. The CDR3 region is CASSVELAWGTDTQYF. CDR3 sequence (DNA): TGTGCCAGCAGCGTAGAACTAGCGTGGGGCACAGATACGCAGTATTTT.